This T cell receptor (beta chain) was profiled in a study of shared clonotypes between healthy human individuals (dated by TCRdb to about 2020). With regard to the full study: A couple of women and a few men aged 18 to 49 years were included in the cohort. For each donor, three plates each were used for CD4 naive and CD4 memory, two plates were used for CD8 naive, and one plate was used for CD8 memory. To estimate repertoire size and how much clonotypes are shared between individuals, the study performed deep sequencing of blood TCR repertoires from a few healthy adults. Different laboratories and diverse techniques were used to prepare libraries and sequence TCR repertoires, to increase sequencing depth and limit assay-specific biases. Per donor, leukapheresis produced somewhere between about 0.94 and 9 billion PBMCs.

The donors were healthy, HIV-negative adults who had no recently reported acute infections or vaccinations. All donors were Caucasian adults living in Nashville, Tennessee, USA. CD4+ T cells were enriched by magnetic negative selection, after which naive cells were positively selected on CD45RA and the negative fraction was taken as the memory subset. Blood was obtained by leukapheresis, after which PBMCs were separated by Ficoll-Histopaque density gradient centrifugation and cryopreserved in liquid nitrogen vapor phase. Analytical flow cytometry was used to check the purity and quantity of every magnetically sorted T cell population. From each sorted fraction, genomic DNA was isolated and quantified by UV absorbance on a Nanodrop 2000c. The germline V gene sets CDR1 to MDHEN and CDR2 to SYDVKM. The junction carries 15 bases between V and J, which are trimmed by 6 bases and 0 bases respectively. The CDR3 measures 16 amino acids from cysteine to phenylalanine. Only CDR3 DNA remains: 48 bases, in frame from the first base.

Overall results and qualifications from the work: Pairwise subsampling led to the expectation that sequencing depth would affect the degree of clonotype sharing among donors. About 5% of naive CD4, 3.5% of naive CD8, 2.3% of memory CD4, and 0.4% of memory CD8 clonotypes were shared across a few donors. Because the study included a small number of donors, the genetic and exposure-history diversity represented was limited. Larger estimated clonotype richness was generally found for naive subsets than for memory subsets. Only blood was sampled, and tissue TCR repertoires likely differ from those in blood. Compared with non-shared clonotypes, the clonotypes found in all four sorted-subset donors had higher generation probabilities. Even with the large sequencing depth, rarefaction of the sorted-subset datasets indicated that sequencing was incomplete.

On this clone: It has no known antigen specificity. No qualities accompany the bases; no much larger clone lies one base away.

Using the deep immunoSEQ assay, TCR CDR3 regions were amplified from genomic DNA by multiplex PCR. For each cell subset, the extracted genomic DNA was distributed evenly across all wells of several immunoSEQ 96-well plates, and each plate served as one replicate. For sorted subsets, each replicate PCR was loaded with roughly 200 ng genomic DNA, equivalent to 30,000 or so T cell genomes. Purified libraries were measured with a Qubit 3.0 fluorometer, size-checked on a Bioanalyzer 2100, and measured again with the KAPA Library Quantification kit. Every immunoSEQ 96-well plate was sequenced on a separate single-read 150-cycle Illumina NextSeq 550 flow cell. The original pipeline was this. Because the immunoSEQ output included only junctional sequences and no quality scores, the filtering could not be the same as the filtering used for full-length reads. To assign V/J genes and CDR3, sequences were annotated against IMGT germline references using PyIR, a Python wrapper for IgBLAST v1.9. Reads were removed for weak V/J assignments (E-value above 1e-6), missing CDR3, stop codons, out-of-frame junctions, or ambiguous translated residues. V3J clonotypes were defined as sequences sharing an identical inferred V gene, J gene, and CDR3 amino acid sequence. Percentage overlap between repertoires was calculated by dividing the number of shared unique clonotypes by the size of the smaller repertoire. Three approaches were used to assess repertoire richness: RTK rarefaction, the Chao1 estimator, and Recon v2.1 estimates of unobserved clonotypes. Generation probabilities for all TCRbeta clonotypes obtained by the gDNA method from several donors were computed using OLGA. TCRdb obtained this table from immuneACCESS and retained in-frame rearrangements with V and J assigned. These tables miss some clones; where compared with another copy, unresolved V genes account for less than half of the shortfall, and the remainder is unexplained. V and J calls and clone size are as listed in that table; D and trimming were resolved from the DNA. Counted in this sample were about 2 million clones; 95% of them appeared once. The ten largest clones add up to 0.1% to 0.15% of the sample.

This TCR derives from a man aged 18 to 29 in good health. The chain is encoded by TRBV28 joined to TRBJ2-4; the D gene is unclear. What was sequenced was naive CD4+ T cells sorted from blood. The label giving this sample's cell subset or site can be read as: CD45RA+ positively selected. Here is the DNA: TGTGCCAGCAGCCCTACAGTGGGGTTAGCCAAAAACATTCAGTACTTC. It specifies CASSPTVGLAKNIQYF. With the rest looked up from the reference TRBV28 and TRBJ2-4 genes rather than sequenced, the full variable domain is DVKVTQSSRYLVKRTGEKVFLECVQDMDHENMFWYRQDPGLGLRLIYFSYDVKMKEKGDIPEGYSVSREKKERFSLILESASTNQTSMYLCASSPTVGLAKNIQYFGAGTRLSVL.